This entry lists 10 T cell receptor beta chains sequenced from one sample in a study of blood T cell repertoires in COVID-19. The assay was immunoSEQ multiplex PCR, and TCRdb's table has in-frame clones only and misses some. Of approximately 18,000 clones listed, about three quarters are singletons. Sequencing was performed on peripheral blood. The receptor set was obtained from a man aged 55 to 70 with acute or convalescent COVID-19.

Regarding this clone: The junction shows a germline mismatch at one end, possibly a read error. The chain joins TRBV5-4 to TRBJ2-3, with D uncertain. Germline values: CDR1 SGHNT, CDR2 YYREEE (reference sequence). This CDR3 has 14 amino acids. The CDR3 here is CASSPPGSTDTQYF. In nucleotides, the CDR3 is TGTGCCAGCAGCCCTCCTGGTAGCACGGATACGCAGTATTTT. Variable domain in full (rest from reference TRBV5-4 and TRBJ2-3): ETGVTQSPTHLIKTRGQQVTLRCSSQSGHNTVSWYQQALGQGPQFIFQYYREEENGRGNFPPRFSGLQFPNYSSELNVNALELDDSALYLCASSPPGSTDTQYFGPGTRLTVL.

This rearrangement joins TRBV7-9 to TRBJ2-2; TRBD1 aligns across 7 bases. V gave up 5 bases and J gave up 7 bases; unmatched junction bases: 4. There are 13 residues in the CDR3. Per the germline V gene, CDR1 is SEHNR and CDR2 is FQNEAQ (reference sequence). The CDR3 DNA sequence: TGTGCCAGCAGCCCCCAGGGGGTCGGGGAGCTGTTTTTT. Translated, it gives CASSPQGVGELFF. The entire variable domain, with the rest obtained from reference TRBV7-9 and TRBJ2-2, is as follows: DTGVSQNPRHKITKRGQNVTFRCDPISEHNRLYWYRQTLGQGPEFLTYFQNEAQLEKSRLLSDRFSAERPKGSFSTLEIQRTEQGDSAMYLCASSPQGVGELFFGEGSRLTVL.

The chain recombines TRBV4-1 with TRBJ1-4; the match to TRBD1 covers 7 bases. Unmatched junction bases numbered 5, after V lost 4 bases and J lost 3 bases. Germline loops: CDR1 MGHRA, CDR2 YSYEKL. The CDR3 loop spans 15 amino acids. In DNA, the CDR3 is TGCGCCAGCAGCCTACGGGGACAGTCTAATGAAAAACTGTTTTTT. As protein: CASSLRGQSNEKLFF.

The gene calls are TRBV18 and TRBJ1-1; TRBD1 matches at 7 bases. Germline-derived CDR1 and CDR2 are KGHSH and LQKENI. This CDR3 has 14 residues. The J segment lost 3 bases and the V segment lost 3 bases, leaving 4 bases of the junction unmatched. DNA for the CDR3: TGTGCCAGCTCACCGACAGGGTTCGACACTGAAGCTTTCTTT. Protein: CASSPTGFDTEAFF.

V usage is TRBV20-1 and J usage is TRBJ2-2; D is undetermined. V lost 2 bases to trimming and J lost 6 bases, with 4 bases between them. Per germline, CDR1 DFQATT and CDR2 SNEGSKA (reference sequence). The length of the CDR3 is 11 residues. Here the CDR3 DNA reads TGCAGTGCTAGATTAGCCGGGGAGCTGTTTTTT. It translates to CSARLAGELFF.

This clone came up a few times. The chain links TRBV13 to TRBJ2-3; D is perhaps TRBD1 (5 bases). V was shortened by 2 bases and J by 5 bases, with 5 bases between the two germline ends. The CDR3 sequence is 12 residues long. Looked up from germline, CDR1 is PRHDT and CDR2 is FYEKMQ (reference sequence). CDR3 sequence: CASSLRGDTQYF. Written as DNA, the CDR3 is TGTGCCAGCAGCTTAAGGGGAGATACGCAGTATTTT.

The rearrangement joins TRBV15 to TRBJ2-6; TRBD1 matches 12 bases. This CDR3 is built from 17 residues. Trimming at V came to 5 bases and at J to 4 bases, leaving 6 bases not matched to a gene. Germline lookup yields CDR1 LNHNV and CDR2 YYDKDF (reference sequence). The CDR3 nucleotides read TGTGCCACCAGCCGGGGACAGGGGGCGCCAGGGGCCAACGTCCTGACTTTC. Translating gives CATSRGQGAPGANVLTF. Together with reference TRBV15 and TRBJ2-6, the CDR3 gives the full variable domain: DAMVIQNPRYQVTQFGKPVTLSCSQTLNHNVMYWYQQKSSQAPKLLFHYYDKDFNNEADTPDNFQSRRPNTSFCFLDIRSPGLGDTAMYLCATSRGQGAPGANVLTFGAGSRLTVL.

V usage is TRBV29-1 and J usage is TRBJ1-4; D ambiguous. The V and J ends lost 7 bases and 6 bases respectively, with 12 bases between them. This CDR3 has 12 residues. Germline lookup yields CDR1 SQVTM and CDR2 ANQGSEA. DNA for the CDR3: TGCAGCGCTTATGGCGGGGATGAAAAACTGTTTTTT. Its translation: CSAYGGDEKLFF.

This rearrangement joins TRBV5-5 to TRBJ2-1; D is perhaps TRBD1 (5 bases). Germline-derived CDR1 and CDR2 are SGHKS and YYEKEE (reference sequence). V was shortened by 0 bases and J by 0 bases, with 7 bases between the two germline ends. This CDR3 contains 15 residues. The CDR3 region is CASSLVGASYNEQFF. The CDR3 region has the DNA TGTGCCAGCAGCTTGGTAGGGGCCTCCTACAATGAGCAGTTCTTC.

The chain couples TRBV28 to TRBJ2-1; 8 nucleotides agree with TRBD1. This CDR3 is 15 amino acids long. V shed 3 bases, J shed 8 bases, and the junction held 9 bases outside the gene matches. The germline gives CDR1 MDHEN, CDR2 SYDVKM. The CDR3 bases are TGTGCCAGCAGTTTGACAGGGGCCGCCGAGGATGAGCAGTTCTTC. It is translated as CASSLTGAAEDEQFF.